This TCR beta chain stems from a study of CD8 T cells in ankylosing spondylitis. This clonotype was observed at least ten times. What it recognizes is unknown. TCRdb redid the calling of the 5' RACE reads with MiXCR, one entry per CDR3 protein. The repertoire has roughly 60,000 distinct CDR3 sequences, around 6.5% of them found once; the top ten carry roughly 4.8%. General study points: The authors reported significant enrichment of disease-linked clones in matched ankylosing spondylitis synovial fluid. For ankylosing spondylitis blood, a TCR beta motif of several highly homologous variants appeared characteristic.

This TCR came from a male donor with ankylosing spondylitis. Sequencing input: synovial fluid, either unsorted or a sorted T cell fraction (not recorded which).

The CDR3 sequence is CASSVGQGASGNTIYF. The CDR3 nucleotides are TGTGCCAGCAGCGTCGGACAGGGGGCGTCTGGAAACACCATATATTTT. The genes are TRBV7-9 and TRBJ1-3; 11 positions agree with TRBD1. Germline assignment: CDR1 SEHNR and CDR2 FQNEAQ (reference sequence). After removal of 5 bases from V and 1 base from J, the junction contained 4 bases not matched to a gene. The length of the CDR3 is 16 residues.